A single TCR beta chain is shown here with its context. In the same sample, other DNA sequences code for this CDR3. Profiling relied on immunoSEQ multiplex PCR, and the TCRdb table lists in-frame clones only, not all of them. The sample lists about 87,000 clones; roughly 95% were seen once. The sample belongs to a study of T cell changes during pregnancy in multiple sclerosis. The CDR3 length is 15 residues. V gave up 1 base and J gave up 4 bases, with 10 bases separating them. Germline CDR1 LNHDA, CDR2 SQIVND (reference sequence). The chain joins TRBV19 to TRBJ2-2, with TRBD2 as a possible D gene (5 bases). This receptor was identified in a female donor in good health, enrolled as a control in a pregnancy study. This material consisted of peripheral blood, taken in the third trimester of pregnancy. CDR3 DNA sequence: TGTGCCAGTAGTATAGGTGGAGGTGGCACCGGGGAGCTGTTTTTT. Its translation is CASSIGGGGTGELFF.